The clone carrying this T cell receptor beta chain was detected ten times or more. The data stem from a study of CD8+CD57+ T cells in acquired aplastic anemia. For the study at large: Among healthy donors, CD4+ cells averaged about 11 million reads.

Trimming took off 2 bases at V and 5 bases at J, with 18 bases between the two ends. Germline CDR1 and CDR2: SNHLY and FYNNEI. The CDR3 consists of 16 residues. The TCR beta profiling, which covered VDJ combination and CDR3 sequence, was carried out using genomic DNA as the template. TCRdb reanalysed the reads using MiXCR and keeps one entry per CDR3 protein. This table holds roughly 160,000 distinct CDR3 sequences, 63% found once. Sequencing was carried out using sorted CD4+, CD8+, or CD8+CD57+ T cells (not recorded which) from PBMCs. The sequence was obtained from a human donor in good health. The V call is TRBV2, the J call TRBJ1-2; D not resolved. The CDR3 sequence: CASSEPAGPGGYGYTF. The CDR3 DNA is TGTGCCAGCAGTGAACCCGCAGGCCCGGGAGGGTATGGCTACACCTTC.